This T cell receptor (beta chain) was captured in a study of regulatory T cells in long-lasting Graves disease. On the study more broadly: Antithyroid drugs had been taken under 3 months by newly diagnosed Graves' patients.

Combining iRepertoire HTBI primers with Arm-PCR of CDR3 regions, the authors built TCR beta libraries. TCRdb fed the multiplex PCR reads into MiXCR, producing one record per CDR3 protein. The table has 500,000 or so distinct CDR3 sequences, roughly a sixth seen once. Germline V gives CDR1 WSHSY, CDR2 SAAADI. Unmatched junction bases numbered 5, after V lost 4 bases and J lost 1 base. This CDR3 spans 15 amino acids. Time point given: newly diagnosed GD, antithyroid drugs for less than 3 months. Generation of the TCR library employed RNA extracted from PBMCs. The data also belong to a second study, concerning T cells in Graves' hyperthyroidism and ophthalmopathy. That work adds: In the blood, most expanded thyroid clonotypes above 0.001 appeared as well.

This TCR was recovered from a woman aged 40 to 65 with Graves disease. The rearrangement links TRBV10-2 to TRBJ2-5; TRBD1 matches at 8 bases. The input for sequencing was peripheral blood mononuclear cells (PBMCs), taken at new diagnosis, from a patient treated with antithyroid drugs. In nucleotides, the CDR3 is TGCGCCAGCAGTGCCGGGACAGGATCCCAAGAGACCCAGTACTTC. Protein sequence: CASSAGTGSQETQYF.